This T cell receptor beta chain was obtained from a study of patients and donors after allogeneic stem cell transplantation. TCRdb redid the calling of the RT-PCR reads with MiXCR, one entry per CDR3 protein. The sample has some 150,000 distinct CDR3 sequences; 30% to 45% are singletons. The V gene lost 5 bases and the J gene lost 1 base, with 14 bases spanning the gap. This CDR3 has 15 amino acids. The germline CDR1 and CDR2 sequences are PRHDT and FYEKMQ (reference sequence). The chain recombines TRBV13 with TRBJ1-1; D might be TRBD1 (5 bases). The receptor was isolated from a human donor who was either an allogeneic HSCT recipient or a stem cell or donor lymphocyte infusion donor (not recorded which). It is not recorded whose cells these are; they may come from a transplant donor. Sequencing used blood, either unsorted or a sorted T cell fraction (not recorded which). CDR3 loop: CASSRWQGGNTEAFF. CDR3 DNA sequence: TGTGCCAGCAGCCGTTGGCAGGGAGGGAACACTGAAGCTTTCTTT.